This paragraph reports one T cell receptor (beta chain). Its antigen remains unknown. The data were obtained in a study of OX40 agonist ivuxolimab in advanced cancers. About the study: Patients received the agonistic anti-OX40 (CD134) antibody ivuxolimab.

On cycle 4 day 1 and cycle 7 day 1, as well as at baseline, blood was sampled. The assay was immunoSEQ multiplex PCR, and TCRdb's table has in-frame clones only and misses some. Seen here are about 59,000 clones, 88% observed once, and the top ten hold roughly 0.77%. The CDR3 has 13 residues. Trimming left V 5 bases short and J 1 base short, with 8 bases between. The germline V gene has CDR1 LNHDA and CDR2 SQIVND (reference sequence). Study outcomes and limitations: Among expanded peripheral T cells, antigen specificity went undetermined.

The rearrangement links TRBV19 to TRBJ2-5; no clear D. The receptor was isolated from an adult with an advanced solid tumor such as melanoma, head and neck, liver or kidney cancer. Specimen: CD4+ or CD8+ T cells sorted from blood, collected in a trial of the OX40 agonist ivuxolimab. This CDR3 is CASSGRTQETQYF. The CDR3 DNA reads TGTGCCAGTAGTGGTCGAACCCAAGAGACCCAGTACTTC.